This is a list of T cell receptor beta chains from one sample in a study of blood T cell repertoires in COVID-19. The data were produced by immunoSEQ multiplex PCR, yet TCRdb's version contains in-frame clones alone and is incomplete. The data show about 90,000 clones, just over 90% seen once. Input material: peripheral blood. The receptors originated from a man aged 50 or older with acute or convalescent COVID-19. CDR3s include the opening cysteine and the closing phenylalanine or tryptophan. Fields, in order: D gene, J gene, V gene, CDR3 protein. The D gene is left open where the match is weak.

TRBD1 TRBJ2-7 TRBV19 CASSGGTGWTYEQYF
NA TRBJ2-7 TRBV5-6 CASSIAYEQYF
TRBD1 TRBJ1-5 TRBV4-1 CASSPETSGGSNQPQHF
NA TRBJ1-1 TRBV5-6 CASSRPGRGLAEAFF
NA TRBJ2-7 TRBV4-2 CASSQDDSSYEQYF
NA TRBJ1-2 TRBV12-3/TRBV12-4 CASSLFGEGGYTF
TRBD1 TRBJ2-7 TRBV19 CASSPTGGIHEQYF
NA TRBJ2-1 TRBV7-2 CASSFWGRGDNEQFF
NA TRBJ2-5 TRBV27 CASRDTQETQYF
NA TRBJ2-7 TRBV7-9 CASSLVSRNEQYF
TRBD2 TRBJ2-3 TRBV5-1 CASSDALASSTDTQYF